A single count supports the clone carrying this T cell receptor (beta chain). What it binds is not known. Germline lookup yields CDR1 SGHDN and CDR2 FVKESK. V lost 1 base and J lost 7, with 10 bases in between. The CDR3 is 13 residues long. The data stem from a study of T cell responses to AZD1222 COVID-19 vaccine. Libraries were prepared by immunoSEQ multiplex PCR; TCRdb keeps only in-frame clonotypes and omits some of them. The sample yields about 120,000 clones, around 93% seen once. Notes on the study in general: It was only a handful of AZD1222 recipients who were seropositive at baseline. Donors were mostly white British, more females; clonal diversity possibly underestimated. Vaccination with two AZD1222 doses was followed by a rise in Spike-specific TCR breadth and depth. Across the whole spike, CD4 TCRs peaked at regions 160-218 and 743-854.

Sequences were derived from peripheral blood, sampled 28 days after the second AZD1222 dose. The receptor comes from an adult who received the AZD1222 COVID-19 vaccine. This chain uses TRBV14 with TRBJ1-1; no clear D gene. CDR3 nucleotides: TGTGCCAGCAGCCAAGTAAGGAAAATTGAAGCTTTCTTT. Amino acids: CASSQVRKIEAFF.